This T cell receptor (beta chain) stems from a study of cytomegalovirus exposure and HLA in healthy donors. In the PCR, 60 Vbeta and 13 Jbeta primers were used. Libraries were prepared by immunoSEQ multiplex PCR; TCRdb keeps only in-frame clonotypes and omits some of them. The sample lists roughly 130,000 clones; 60% to 85% were seen once. V lost 2 bases and J lost 2; bases outside the gene matches: 1. This CDR3 has 13 amino acids. The germline V gene has CDR1 SGHDT and CDR2 YYEEEE. There are a few counts of this clone. The rearrangement links TRBV5-6 to TRBJ2-7; 7 nucleotides align to TRBD2. This clonotype was obtained from a human donor in good health. Sequenced: PBMCs. The CDR3 DNA follows: TGTGCCAGCAGCTTCAGCGGGGCCTACGAGCAGTACTTC. Protein: CASSFSGAYEQYF.